The 32 T cell receptor beta chains below come from one sample, sequenced in a study of breast tumors, draining lymph nodes, adjacent tissues. TCRdb recomputed calls from the multiplex PCR reads with MiXCR, one row per CDR3 protein. The sample lists some 130,000 distinct CDR3 sequences, 15% to 20% occurring once. Samples came from axillary lymph nodes draining the breast cancer. Sequenced input: axillary lymph node tissue. The receptors come from a female donor with breast cancer. Some clones in this sample may be carry-over from other donors' samples.

In its sample, this clonotype was seen a few times. V and J are TRBV2 and TRBJ2-7; D might be TRBD1 or TRBD2, each matching 5 bases. The V and J ends lost 3 bases and 2 bases respectively, with 8 bases between them. Germline V lookup: CDR1 SNHLY, CDR2 FYNNEI. This CDR3 is 13 amino acids long. Here the CDR3 reads CASSEGDTYEQYF. The CDR3 bases are TGTGCCAGCAGTGAGGGGGATACCTACGAGCAGTACTTC.

This clonotype was counted only a few times. The V gene is TRBV4-1, the J gene TRBJ2-5; 11 nucleotides line up with TRBD2. Germline CDR1 MGHRA, CDR2 YSYEKL. The CDR3 runs 15 residues. V shed 0 bases and J 5 bases; nucleotides not matched to a gene: 2. The chain's CDR3 is CASSQEGLAVETQYF. The CDR3 nucleotides are TGCGCCAGCAGCCAAGAGGGACTAGCGGTGGAGACCCAGTACTTC.

This clonotype appeared many times. The J gene is TRBJ2-1, the V gene TRBV9; D is unclear. The V gene lost 1 base and the J gene lost 0 bases, with 11 bases spanning the gap. The germline gives CDR1 SGDLS, CDR2 YYNGEE. This CDR3 contains 16 residues. In nucleotides, the CDR3 is TGTGCCAGCAGCGTAACGCAGGAGAGCTCCTACAATGAGCAGTTCTTC. It is translated as CASSVTQESSYNEQFF.

This clonotype occurred many times. The chain has TRBV7-2 and TRBJ2-3, with 7 bases aligning to TRBD2. V dropped 1 base and J dropped 7; count of bases not matched to a gene: 2. Germline assignment: CDR1 SGHTA and CDR2 FQGNSA. This CDR3 spans 13 amino acids. In DNA form, the CDR3 reads TGTGCCAGCAGCTTAGGCGGGAGCAATACGCAGTATTTT. Its translation is CASSLGGSNTQYF.

Ten or more counts support this clonotype. The chain carries TRBV20-1 and TRBJ1-5; tentatively, D is TRBD1 (6 bases). The ends were cut back, 1 base at V and 2 bases at J, with 6 bases in the middle. Germline values: CDR1 DFQATT, CDR2 SNEGSKA (reference sequence). The CDR3 is 13 amino acids. For the CDR3, the DNA is TGCAGTGCTAGAGGACAGGGCAATCAGCCCCAGCATTTT. It codes for CSARGQGNQPQHF.

This clonotype was recorded at least ten times. The CDR3, as DNA: TGTGCCTGGAGGACTAGCGGACCCTACGAGCAGTACTTC. Translation gives CAWRTSGPYEQYF. The chain employs TRBV30 and TRBJ2-7, with TRBD2 matching over 9 bases. The CDR3 loop spans 13 amino acids. V shed 3 bases and J 2 bases; nucleotides not matched to a gene: 2. Germline-derived CDR1 and CDR2 are GTSNPN and SVGIG (reference sequence).

This clonotype was recorded many times. The chain is built from TRBV6-4 and TRBJ2-2; D remains unclear. CDR1 is MRHNA and CDR2 is SNTAGT in the germline V gene. This CDR3 comprises 13 residues. The ends were cut back, 0 bases at V and 7 bases at J, with 6 bases in the middle. In nucleotides, the CDR3 is TGTGCCAGCAGTGACTCGGAAAACGGGGAGCTGTTTTTT. Translation gives CASSDSENGELFF.

This clonotype has ten or more counts. This chain uses TRBV5-1 with TRBJ2-5, with 8 bases aligning to TRBD2. Unmatched junction bases numbered 4, after V lost 4 bases and J lost 2 bases. The germline V gene encodes CDR1 SGHRS and CDR2 YFSETQ. The CDR3 loop spans 14 amino acids. The CDR3 DNA follows: TGCGCCAGCAGCCGACTAGCGCAGCAAGAGACCCAGTACTTC. The encoded protein is CASSRLAQQETQYF.

This clonotype showed up many times. This rearrangement joins TRBV2 to TRBJ2-7, with 12 bases aligning to TRBD2. The CDR3 contains 14 residues. Germline loops: CDR1 SNHLY, CDR2 FYNNEI. V was pared by 8 bases and J by 4 bases, with 6 bases of the junction left unmatched. The CDR3 sequence is CASGRTSGEYEQYF. The DNA of the CDR3 is TGTGCCAGCGGTCGGACTAGCGGGGAATACGAGCAGTACTTC.

This clonotype was found many times. The chain combines TRBV9 with TRBJ2-5, with 8 bases fitting TRBD2. V was clipped by 0 bases and J by 2 bases; unmatched bases: 3. CDR1 and CDR2 from the germline V gene are SGDLS and YYNGEE. The CDR3 has 15 amino acids. CDR3 sequence: CASSVGGLVQETQYF. The CDR3 DNA sequence: TGTGCCAGCAGCGTAGGGGGACTAGTGCAAGAGACCCAGTACTTC.

Note on this clonotype: An end of the junction differs from the germline gene, which may be a read error. The V call is TRBV20-1, the J call TRBJ2-1, with TRBD2 as a possible D gene (6 bases). Germline CDR1 DFQATT, CDR2 SNEGSKA (reference sequence). The CDR3 has 12 amino acids. CDR3 bases: TGCAGTGCTCACCGACTAGGGAACGAGCAGCTCTTC. Translated, it gives CSAHRLGNEQLF.

This clonotype appeared many times. This chain joins TRBV7-9 and TRBJ1-4; D gene ambiguous. Germline CDR1 SEHNR, CDR2 FQNEAQ (reference sequence). This CDR3 is built from 14 residues. V shed 4 bases and J shed 3 bases, with 9 bases lying between them. The CDR3 DNA reads as TGTGCCAGCAGCTCCTGGGCCTCTAATGAAAAACTGTTTTTT. It codes for CASSSWASNEKLFF. Filled out from reference TRBV7-9 and TRBJ1-4, the complete variable domain reads DTGVSQNPRHKITKRGQNVTFRCDPISEHNRLYWYRQTLGQGPEFLTYFQNEAQLEKSRLLSDRFSAERPKGSFSTLEIQRTEQGDSAMYLCASSSWASNEKLFFGSGTQLSVL.

In its sample, this clonotype was seen many times. V gene TRBV4-2 combines with J gene TRBJ1-2; 8 bases map to TRBD1. CDR3 length: 15 amino acids. The V segment lost 4 bases and the J segment 7 bases; nucleotides outside the gene matches: 11. Germline-derived CDR1 and CDR2 are LGHNA and YNFKEQ. CDR3 loop: CASSRQSRQGAGYTF. CDR3 DNA: TGTGCCAGCAGCCGACAGAGCCGGCAGGGGGCTGGCTACACCTTC.

In its sample, this clonotype was seen many times. The chain is built from TRBV6-5 and TRBJ2-1; 7 bases align to TRBD2. The CDR3 has 16 residues. V gave up 5 bases and J gave up 3 bases; unmatched junction bases: 10. CDR1 is MNHEY and CDR2 is SVGAGI in the germline V gene. The chain's CDR3 is CASSPQRTSNYNEQFF. The CDR3 DNA sequence: TGTGCCAGCAGTCCCCAGAGGACTAGTAACTACAATGAGCAGTTCTTC.

V and J are TRBV5-1 and TRBJ2-7; D gene uncertain. Between the trimmed V and J ends, which lost 4 bases and 1 base, there was a span of 18 bases. This CDR3 is 16 amino acids long. Germline V CDR1 and CDR2: SGHRS, YFSETQ. The CDR3 DNA follows: TGCGCCAGCAGCACGTACCCGGAACAGCCTTCCTACGAGCAGTACTTC. Translated, it gives CASSTYPEQPSYEQYF.

This clonotype was seen ten or more times. The CDR3 region is CAISESGSREETQYF. CDR3 sequence (DNA): TGTGCCATCAGTGAGTCGGGGAGCAGGGAAGAGACCCAGTACTTC. J is TRBJ2-5 and V is TRBV10-3; D tentatively reads TRBD1 or TRBD2 (5 bases each). V was clipped by 0 bases and J by 3 bases, with 11 bases between them. This CDR3 contains 15 residues. CDR1 ENHRY and CDR2 SYGVKD come from the germline V gene.

This clonotype was seen many times. The CDR3 sequence: CASSFLPGESYEQYF. CDR3 bases: TGCGCCAGCAGCTTTTTGCCCGGGGAATCCTACGAGCAGTACTTC. The chain recombines TRBV5-1 with TRBJ2-7, with TRBD2 as a possible D gene (5 bases). The V end was cut by 2 bases, the J end by 1 base, with 13 bases between. The CDR3 has 15 residues. Germline CDR1 SGHRS, CDR2 YFSETQ.

This clonotype was counted many times. In nucleotides, the CDR3 is TGTGCCATCGCCGGGACTAGCGGGAGGCACGGCTCCTACGAGCAGTACTTC. This encodes CAIAGTSGRHGSYEQYF. This chain uses TRBV10-3 with TRBJ2-7; 15 bases map to TRBD2. Germline CDR1 is ENHRY and CDR2 is SYGVKD. Unmatched junction bases numbered 8, after V lost 8 bases and J lost 0 bases. This CDR3 contains 17 residues.

This chain links TRBV4-2 with TRBJ1-2; unclear D gene. The CDR3 length is 12 residues. The V end lost 1 base, the J end lost 8 bases, and 8 bases lay between the germline ends. The germline V gene has CDR1 LGHNA and CDR2 YNFKEQ. Written as DNA, the CDR3 is TGTGCCAGCAGCCAAGCCCCAACCGGCTACACCTTC. Protein: CASSQAPTGYTF.

This clonotype was recorded a few times. The CDR3 DNA is TGTGCCTGGAGTCCTCGAGGGACCTTCGGGACAGATACGCAGTATTTT. Its translation: CAWSPRGTFGTDTQYF. The chain is built from TRBV30 and TRBJ2-3, with D perhaps matching TRBD1 or TRBD2 (5 bases each). V was pared by 2 bases and J by 3 bases, with 18 bases between. This CDR3 spans 16 amino acids. Germline values: CDR1 GTSNPN, CDR2 SVGIG (reference sequence).

A word on this clonotype: A much bigger clone sits one base away, suggesting this may be a read error. This chain links TRBV9 with TRBJ1-5, with D perhaps TRBD1 (5 bases). CDR1 SGDLS and CDR2 YYNGEE come from the germline V gene. This CDR3 comprises 14 residues. The germline V and J ends were trimmed by 4 bases and 4 bases, with 12 bases remaining between them. The CDR3 is CASSPGLPNQPQHF. The CDR3 DNA is TGTGCCAGCAGCCCGGGACTCCCTAATCAGCCCCAGCATTTT.

The table lists this clonotype with many counts. The chain recombines TRBV5-1 with TRBJ2-3, with 9 nucleotides matching TRBD2. This CDR3 spans 15 amino acids. Germline V gene sequence: CDR1 SGHRS, CDR2 YFSETQ. The V and J ends lost 6 bases and 4 bases, in that order; junction bases with no gene match: 9. The chain's CDR3 is CASMAPSGTADTQYF. The CDR3 DNA sequence: TGCGCCAGCATGGCCCCTAGCGGGACGGCAGATACGCAGTATTTT.

In this sample, this clonotype turned up many times. The CDR3, as DNA: TGTGCCAGCAGAACGTTGGCCTCAGGGCTACGGTACTATGGCTACACCTTC. Translating gives CASRTLASGLRYYGYTF. V usage is TRBV6-6 and J usage is TRBJ1-2; the D gene is possibly TRBD1 (5 bases). This CDR3 has 17 amino acids. Germline loops: CDR1 MNHNY, CDR2 SVGAGI (reference sequence). Trimming took 6 bases from V and 3 from J, leaving 23 bases between them.

On this clonotype: Being one base from a much bigger clone, this may be a read error. The chain employs TRBV2 and TRBJ2-2, with 12 bases fitting TRBD2. The CDR3 is 19 amino acids. Germline V gene sequence: CDR1 SNHLY, CDR2 FYNNEI. V was pared by 5 bases and J by 4 bases, with 14 bases of the junction left unmatched. The CDR3, as DNA: TGTGCCAGCAGTAACCCGGGACTAGCGGGCCTAGCGAGCACCGGGGAGCTGTTTTTT. Residues: CASSNPGLAGLASTGELFF.

This clonotype was seen only a few times. V gene TRBV6-1 combines with J gene TRBJ2-3, with 9 bases that match TRBD1. The CDR3 has 17 residues. Unmatched junction bases numbered 14, after V lost 5 bases and J lost 5 bases. Germline CDR1 reads MNHNS; CDR2 reads SASEGT. The CDR3 loop is CASSRSTGTGILDTQYF. CDR3 in DNA: TGTGCCAGCAGTCGATCAACCGGGACAGGGATTTTAGATACGCAGTATTTT.

In this sample, this clonotype turned up many times. V gene TRBV20-1 combines with J gene TRBJ1-4, with TRBD1 identical over 7 bases. Germline CDR1 and CDR2: DFQATT and SNEGSKA (reference sequence). The J segment lost 6 bases and the V segment lost 5 bases, leaving 6 bases of the junction unmatched. The CDR3 sequence is 13 residues long. The CDR3 nucleotides are TGCAGTGCTCTACAGGGGACCGATGAAAAACTGTTTTTT. This encodes CSALQGTDEKLFF.

Comments on this clonotype: No DNA is shown, since the ends of the CDR3 on it are uncertain; the CDR3 is the one TCRdb lists. This chain joins TRBV28 and TRBJ1-2; the table names TRBD1, a call not compared with the DNA. Germline-derived CDR1 and CDR2 are MDHEN and SYDVKM. 14 amino acids form the CDR3, both terminal residues included. CDR3 protein: CAGSSGTGGYGCTF.

This clonotype was seen at least ten times. The V and J genes are TRBV10-2 and TRBJ2-7, with 7 bases that match TRBD2. The CDR3 contains 13 residues. Trimming at V came to 10 bases and at J to 0 bases, leaving 6 bases not matched to a gene. The germline V gene has CDR1 WSHSY and CDR2 SAAADI. The CDR3 is CATQAGLSYEQYF. The CDR3 region has the DNA TGCGCCACCCAAGCGGGGCTCTCCTACGAGCAGTACTTC.

This clonotype was seen ten or more times. The chain recombines TRBV5-5 with TRBJ1-5; 8 nucleotides line up with TRBD1. Germline loops: CDR1 SGHKS, CDR2 YYEKEE (reference sequence). This CDR3 has 14 amino acids. Trimming cost V 0 bases and J 6 bases; bases outside gene matches: 2. For the CDR3, the DNA is TGTGCCAGCAGCTTGGGGACAGGGCTTCAGCCCCAGCATTTT. Its translation: CASSLGTGLQPQHF.

There are many counts of this clonotype. The rearrangement joins TRBV6-6 to TRBJ1-5; 11 bases align to TRBD1. This CDR3 is 18 amino acids long. Unmatched junction bases numbered 9, after V lost 5 bases and J lost 0 bases. Germline loops: CDR1 MNHNY, CDR2 SVGAGI (reference sequence). The CDR3 spells CASSVGDRGGGSNQPQHF. The CDR3 region has the DNA TGTGCCAGCAGTGTCGGGGACAGGGGGGGAGGTAGCAATCAGCCCCAGCATTTT.

This clonotype was found many times. The chain links TRBV29-1 to TRBJ2-7, with a tentative D call TRBD1 (6 bases). The ends were cut back, 4 bases at V and 5 bases at J, with 18 bases in the middle. CDR1 and CDR2 from the germline V gene are SQVTM and ANQGSEA. CDR3 size: 14 residues. As DNA, the CDR3 is TGCAGCGTTGGTTATCTCAACAGGGCTCACGAGCAGTACTTC. Translating gives CSVGYLNRAHEQYF.

This clonotype has at least ten counts. The J gene is TRBJ2-7, the V gene TRBV27, with 7 nucleotides matching TRBD1. Losses at the gene ends were 2 bases for V and 1 base for J; bases not matched to a gene: 14. This CDR3 is 18 amino acids long. Germline lookup yields CDR1 MNHEY and CDR2 SMNVEV (reference sequence). Here the CDR3 DNA reads TGTGCCAGCAGTTTACGTCCCGGGACAGAGCGCCGTTCCTACGAGCAGTACTTC. It is translated as CASSLRPGTERRSYEQYF.